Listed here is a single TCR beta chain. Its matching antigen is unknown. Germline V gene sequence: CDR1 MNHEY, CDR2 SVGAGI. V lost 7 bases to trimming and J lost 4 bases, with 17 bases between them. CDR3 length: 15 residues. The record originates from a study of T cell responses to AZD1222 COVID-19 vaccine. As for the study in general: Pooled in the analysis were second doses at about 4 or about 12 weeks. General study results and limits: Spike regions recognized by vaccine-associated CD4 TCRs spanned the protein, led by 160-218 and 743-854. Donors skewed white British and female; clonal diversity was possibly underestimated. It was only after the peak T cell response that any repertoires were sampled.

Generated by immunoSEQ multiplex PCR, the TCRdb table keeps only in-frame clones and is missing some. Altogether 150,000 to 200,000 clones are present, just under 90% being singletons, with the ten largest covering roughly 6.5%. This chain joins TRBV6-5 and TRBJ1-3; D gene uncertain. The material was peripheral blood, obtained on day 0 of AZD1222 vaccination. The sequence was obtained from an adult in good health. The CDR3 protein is CASTVGPSSGNTIYF. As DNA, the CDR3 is TGTGCCAGCACCGTAGGACCCTCGTCGGGAAACACCATATATTTT.